This T cell receptor beta chain originates from a study of T cells in Graves' hyperthyroidism and ophthalmopathy. This clonotype was observed many times. TCR beta CDR3 region amplification was performed from RNA transcripts. TCR CDR3 regions were first amplified by RT-PCR with HTBI primers. TCRdb analysed the multiplex PCR reads with MiXCR anew, one entry per CDR3 protein. Of about 200,000 distinct CDR3 sequences in the sample, around 16% were seen once. CDR1 is MNHNS and CDR2 is SASEGT in the germline V gene. The CDR3 is 14 residues long. The V end lost 1 base, the J end lost 0 bases, and 6 bases lay between the germline ends.

The rearrangement links TRBV6-1 to TRBJ1-2; D gene unclear. This clonotype originated in a man in his forties with Graves' hyperthyroidism. Specimen: blood. The CDR3, as DNA: TGTGCCAGCAGTGAAGGGGGAGCTAACTATGGCTACACCTTC. Amino acids: CASSEGGANYGYTF.